The following is a TCR beta chain sequence with its context. This entry is derived from a study of cytomegalovirus exposure and HLA in healthy donors. PCR involved 60 Vbeta and 13 Jbeta primers. TCRdb's copy holds only in-frame clones and misses some; the assay was immunoSEQ multiplex PCR. Of approximately 110,000 clones in the sample, roughly 69% were seen once. V was cut by 5 bases and J by 6 bases, with 15 bases left in between. The germline gives CDR1 MNHEY, CDR2 SMNVEV (reference sequence). The CDR3 length is 14 residues. Sequencing was done on a sample of PBMCs. This sequence joins TRBV27 and TRBJ2-3, with D perhaps matching TRBD2 (5 bases). The source is a man aged 25 to 40 in good health and CMV-seropositive. Written as DNA, the CDR3 is TGTGCCAGCAGTGCCGCCGGGCGAGGGGATACGCAGTATTTT. Its translation: CASSAAGRGDTQYF.